This T cell receptor beta chain comes out of a study of human thymus T cells. Study-wide findings and caveats: Related work found strong thymic repertoire overlap between unrelated individuals.

Thymus pieces cut out during corrective heart surgery were the tissue that was used. Finnish infants who were healthy and having corrective surgery for congenital heart defects made up the donors. As concerns this clone: Its antigen is as yet unknown.

Data came from immunoSEQ multiplex PCR; TCRdb stores just in-frame clones and leaves some out. Among about 78,000 clones listed, just over 95% were seen once. This sequence was found in a boy in the first two years of life with a congenital heart defect but otherwise immunologically healthy. Sequenced: thymus tissue.

The CDR3: CASNPGRTSGNTIYF. DNA of the CDR3: TGTGCCAGCAACCCGGGACGGACCTCTGGAAACACCATATATTTT. This chain joins TRBV28 and TRBJ1-3; D may be TRBD1 (5 bases). The CDR3 runs to 15 residues. In germline, CDR1 is MDHEN, CDR2 SYDVKM. Trimming pared 7 bases from V and 0 bases from J, leaving 13 bases between.